This T cell receptor (beta chain) appears in the sequencing data of a study of beta chain features in type 1 diabetes. Sequenced material consisted of expressed TCRB transcripts (all of the isolated RNA was reverse transcribed). Clones were read by immunoSEQ multiplex PCR, and TCRdb kept only the in-frame ones, dropping some. The table includes about 180,000 clones, about 13% detected once. The CDR3 is 12 residues long. Trimming stripped 4 bases from V and 7 bases from J, with 8 bases between. The V gene's germline CDR1 is LNHDA and CDR2 SQIVND (reference sequence). The sequence derives from a woman aged 18-30 years in good health. Sequencing input: central memory CD4+ T cells from blood. This chain connects TRBV19 to TRBJ2-1; D gene uncertain. The CDR3 loop is CASSTTRNEQFF. The CDR3 DNA reads as TGTGCCAGTAGTACTACCAGGAATGAGCAGTTCTTC.